This entry is about one T cell receptor (beta chain). Its antigen remains unknown. The data stem from a study of T cell responses to AZD1222 COVID-19 vaccine. Findings of the study overall: Clonal diversity was possibly underestimated, and the donors were mostly white British, with more females. The study sampled repertoires only after the peak T cell response.

Some clones are missing from TCRdb's copy, which holds only in-frame ones; the method was immunoSEQ multiplex PCR. The table has over 100,000 clones, 75% to 90% seen once. The V gene lost 4 bases and the J gene lost 6 bases, with 8 bases spanning the gap. Germline lookup yields CDR1 SNHLY and CDR2 FYNNEI. CDR3 length: 12 residues. The input for sequencing was peripheral blood, taken on day 0 of AZD1222 vaccination. The genes are TRBV2 and TRBJ2-3; perhaps TRBD2 as D (5 bases). The clonotype originates from an adult in good health. Here the CDR3 DNA reads TGTGCCAGCAGTGTACTAGAGGATACGCAGTATTTT. Its protein is CASSVLEDTQYF.